Listed below are T cell receptor beta chains from one sample, sequenced in a study of T-cell memory formation after mild COVID-19. TCRdb re-called the 5' RACE reads with MiXCR, one entry per CDR3 protein. Among roughly 150,000 distinct CDR3 sequences listed, 13% to 15% were seen once. The sample taken for sequencing was PBMCs or a T cell subset sorted from them (not recorded which). The receptors shown here come from an adult woman who had mild COVID-19 (a few samples of this study predate the infection). Cell type and time point are not known. Both conserved end residues are part of each CDR3. Each record gives: CDR3 length, clone size, V gene, J gene, D gene, CDR3 DNA, CDR3 protein. D genes are given only for firm matches. Not all rows give a size; the values are once, few, many and, for expanded clones, a class.

cdr3_length: 17; clone_size: few; v_call: TRBV21-1; j_call: TRBJ2-3; d_call: .; cdr3_nt: TGTGCCAGCAGCAACCCGGACAGGGGGCGAAGCACAGATACGCAGTATTTT; cdr3_aa: CASSNPDRGRSTDTQYF
cdr3_length: 16; clone_size: .; v_call: TRBV27; j_call: TRBJ2-2; d_call: .; cdr3_nt: TGTGCCAGCAGTCCCACAGGGAACGCCTGGGCCGGGGAGCTGTTTTTT; cdr3_aa: CASSPTGNAWAGELFF
cdr3_length: 14; clone_size: .; v_call: TRBV24-1; j_call: TRBJ2-3; d_call: .; cdr3_nt: TGTGCCACCAGTGATTATGACGGCACAGATACGCAGTATTTT; cdr3_aa: CATSDYDGTDTQYF
cdr3_length: 14; clone_size: .; v_call: TRBV29-1; j_call: TRBJ2-1; d_call: TRBD2; cdr3_nt: TGCAGCGTTCCCGGGACTAGCGGTTACGATGAGCAGTTCTTC; cdr3_aa: CSVPGTSGYDEQFF
cdr3_length: 15; clone_size: .; v_call: TRBV6-6; j_call: TRBJ2-5; d_call: .; cdr3_nt: TGTGCCAGCAGTTACAGGGGGCGGGGGCAAGAGACCCAGTACTTC; cdr3_aa: CASSYRGRGQETQYF
cdr3_length: 15; clone_size: .; v_call: TRBV7-9; j_call: TRBJ2-7; d_call: TRBD2; cdr3_nt: TGTGCCAGCAGGCCTACTAGCGGGGGTCCCTACGAGCAGTACTTC; cdr3_aa: CASRPTSGGPYEQYF
cdr3_length: 14; clone_size: .; v_call: TRBV15; j_call: TRBJ1-2; d_call: .; cdr3_nt: TGTGCCACCAGCGACGGCTCTCTTCGTTATGGCTACACCTTC; cdr3_aa: CATSDGSLRYGYTF
cdr3_length: 15; clone_size: .; v_call: TRBV5-6; j_call: TRBJ2-7; d_call: .; cdr3_nt: TGTGCCAGCAGCTTGGGACGAGGGTTCGGCTACGAGCAGTACTTC; cdr3_aa: CASSLGRGFGYEQYF
cdr3_length: 15; clone_size: .; v_call: TRBV5-6; j_call: TRBJ1-1; d_call: .; cdr3_nt: TGTGCCAGCAGCTTGGACTTGGGACGGGACTATGAGGCTTTCTTT; cdr3_aa: CASSLDLGRDYEAFF
cdr3_length: 17; clone_size: .; v_call: TRBV7-3; j_call: TRBJ2-1; d_call: TRBD1; cdr3_nt: TGTGCCAGCAGCTACTCCACCGGGACAGGGCGGTATGGTGAGCAGTTCTTC; cdr3_aa: CASSYSTGTGRYGEQFF
cdr3_length: 15; clone_size: .; v_call: TRBV6-5; j_call: TRBJ2-1; d_call: .; cdr3_nt: TGTGCCAGCAGTACGGACCTTGCATCCTACAATGAGCAGTTCTTC; cdr3_aa: CASSTDLASYNEQFF
cdr3_length: 14; clone_size: few; v_call: TRBV5-4; j_call: TRBJ1-1; d_call: .; cdr3_nt: TGTGCCAGCAGCATGGGACGGGAGAGCACTGAAGCTTTCTTT; cdr3_aa: CASSMGRESTEAFF
cdr3_length: 14; clone_size: .; v_call: TRBV5-1; j_call: TRBJ1-3; d_call: TRBD1; cdr3_nt: TGCGCCAGCAGCTTGGGACAGGGGGCAGACACCATATATTTT; cdr3_aa: CASSLGQGADTIYF
cdr3_length: 11; clone_size: .; v_call: TRBV20-1; j_call: TRBJ2-7; d_call: TRBD2; cdr3_nt: TGCAAGGTAGCGGGAGGCTACGAGCAGTACTTC; cdr3_aa: CKVAGGYEQYF
cdr3_length: 13; clone_size: .; v_call: TRBV6-5; j_call: TRBJ1-2; d_call: .; cdr3_nt: TGTGCCAGCACAACGGGGGGTAACTATGGCTACACCTTC; cdr3_aa: CASTTGGNYGYTF
cdr3_length: 15; clone_size: few; v_call: TRBV4-2; j_call: TRBJ2-2; d_call: .; cdr3_nt: TGTGCCAGCAGCCAAGTCGATGATGCCACCGGGGAGCTGTTTTTT; cdr3_aa: CASSQVDDATGELFF
cdr3_length: 14; clone_size: .; v_call: TRBV30; j_call: TRBJ2-7; d_call: .; cdr3_nt: TGTGCCTGGAGTGCAGGAGGGGGCGGCTACGAGCAGTACTTC; cdr3_aa: CAWSAGGGGYEQYF
cdr3_length: 15; clone_size: .; v_call: TRBV5-1; j_call: TRBJ1-6; d_call: .; cdr3_nt: TGCGCCAGCAGCCTGACCGGATATTTCAATTCACCCCTCCACTTT; cdr3_aa: CASSLTGYFNSPLHF
cdr3_length: 14; clone_size: few; v_call: TRBV6-1; j_call: TRBJ2-2; d_call: TRBD1; cdr3_nt: TGTGCCAGCAGTGACTTACAGGGGGCCGGGGAGCTGTTTTTT; cdr3_aa: CASSDLQGAGELFF
cdr3_length: 15; clone_size: .; v_call: TRBV20-1; j_call: TRBJ2-7; d_call: TRBD1; cdr3_nt: TGCAGTGCAGAGGATATTATCGGGACAGCCTACGAGCAGTACTTC; cdr3_aa: CSAEDIIGTAYEQYF
cdr3_length: 11; clone_size: many; v_call: TRBV6-6; j_call: TRBJ2-7; d_call: .; cdr3_nt: TGTGCCAGCAGTCCCCGTTACGAGCAGTACTTC; cdr3_aa: CASSPRYEQYF
cdr3_length: 12; clone_size: few; v_call: TRBV27; j_call: TRBJ1-5; d_call: .; cdr3_nt: TGTGCCAGCAGTTTACCGGGCCAGCCCCAGCATTTT; cdr3_aa: CASSLPGQPQHF
cdr3_length: 15; clone_size: .; v_call: TRBV12-3/TRBV12-4; j_call: TRBJ2-3; d_call: TRBD2; cdr3_nt: TGTGCCAGCAGTCCTCGGGGAGGGCGGGCAGATACGCAGTATTTT; cdr3_aa: CASSPRGGRADTQYF
cdr3_length: 13; clone_size: many; v_call: TRBV12-3/TRBV12-4; j_call: TRBJ2-1; d_call: .; cdr3_nt: TGTGCCAGCAGTTTAGATTCCCGGCTTGAGCAGTTCTTC; cdr3_aa: CASSLDSRLEQFF
cdr3_length: 13; clone_size: few; v_call: TRBV7-6; j_call: TRBJ2-1; d_call: TRBD1; cdr3_nt: TGTGCCAGCAGCTTAGGAGGGACAGGGGGACAGTTCTTC; cdr3_aa: CASSLGGTGGQFF
cdr3_length: 18; clone_size: .; v_call: TRBV7-2; j_call: TRBJ2-1; d_call: TRBD2; cdr3_nt: TGTGCCAGCAGCTTAGGGGGACTAGCGGGACTAGGCGACAATGAGCAGTTCTTC; cdr3_aa: CASSLGGLAGLGDNEQFF
cdr3_length: 16; clone_size: .; v_call: TRBV7-8; j_call: TRBJ2-5; d_call: .; cdr3_nt: TGTGCCAGCAGCCCAACAACTAGACGGCCCCAAGAGACCCAGTACTTC; cdr3_aa: CASSPTTRRPQETQYF
cdr3_length: 15; clone_size: few; v_call: TRBV27; j_call: TRBJ1-4; d_call: TRBD1; cdr3_nt: TGTGCCAGCAGTTTACTAGGGGGCGCGAGTGAAAAACTGTTTTTT; cdr3_aa: CASSLLGGASEKLFF
cdr3_length: 13; clone_size: once; v_call: TRBV3-1; j_call: TRBJ1-4; d_call: .; cdr3_nt: TGTGCCAGCAGCCAAGTAGAGAATGAAAAACTGTTTTTT; cdr3_aa: CASSQVENEKLFF
cdr3_length: 14; clone_size: few; v_call: TRBV5-6; j_call: TRBJ2-7; d_call: TRBD1; cdr3_nt: TGTGCCAGCAGCCCCGGGACAGGCGCTCGCGAGCAGTACTTC; cdr3_aa: CASSPGTGAREQYF
cdr3_length: 15; clone_size: many; v_call: TRBV4-1; j_call: TRBJ2-7; d_call: .; cdr3_nt: TGCGCCAGCAGCCCCTCCGGGGCCAAAGCCTACGAGCAGTACTTC; cdr3_aa: CASSPSGAKAYEQYF
cdr3_length: 14; clone_size: few; v_call: TRBV12-5; j_call: TRBJ1-2; d_call: .; cdr3_nt: TGTGCTAGTGGTCAGGAGCCCTCCTACTATGGCTACACCTTC; cdr3_aa: CASGQEPSYYGYTF
cdr3_length: 14; clone_size: few; v_call: TRBV12-3/TRBV12-4; j_call: TRBJ2-7; d_call: TRBD2; cdr3_nt: TGTGCCAGCAGTCCCAGCGGGAGATCCTACGAGCAGTACTTC; cdr3_aa: CASSPSGRSYEQYF
cdr3_length: 13; clone_size: many; v_call: TRBV5-1; j_call: TRBJ2-5; d_call: .; cdr3_nt: TGCGCCAGCAGCCCGGGTCTCCAAGAGACCCAGTACTTC; cdr3_aa: CASSPGLQETQYF
cdr3_length: 15; clone_size: few; v_call: TRBV7-8; j_call: TRBJ2-1; d_call: .; cdr3_nt: TGTGCCAGCAGCTTACTCGCGGGAACTTACAATGAGCAGTTCTTC; cdr3_aa: CASSLLAGTYNEQFF
cdr3_length: 11; clone_size: few; v_call: TRBV29-1; j_call: TRBJ1-1; d_call: .; cdr3_nt: TGCAGCGTTCCAGGCGTGAGTGGAGCTTTCTTT; cdr3_aa: CSVPGVSGAFF
cdr3_length: 18; clone_size: .; v_call: TRBV19; j_call: TRBJ2-7; d_call: TRBD1; cdr3_nt: TGTGCCAGTAGTACTTCGGGACAGGCAATTACCGTGTCCTACGAGCAGTACTTC; cdr3_aa: CASSTSGQAITVSYEQYF
cdr3_length: 14; clone_size: few; v_call: TRBV12-3/TRBV12-4; j_call: TRBJ2-7; d_call: TRBD1; cdr3_nt: TGTGCCAGCGGGGGACAGGGGGCGAGCTCCGAGCAGTACTTC; cdr3_aa: CASGGQGASSEQYF
cdr3_length: 15; clone_size: .; v_call: TRBV5-4; j_call: TRBJ2-7; d_call: .; cdr3_nt: TGTGCCAGCAGCTTGGGGTCAGGCGTCTCCTACGAGCAGTACTTC; cdr3_aa: CASSLGSGVSYEQYF
cdr3_length: 14; clone_size: few; v_call: TRBV9; j_call: TRBJ2-2; d_call: TRBD1; cdr3_nt: TGTGCCAGCAAAGAGGGGGCGGCAACCGGGGAGCTGTTTTTT; cdr3_aa: CASKEGAATGELFF
cdr3_length: 17; clone_size: .; v_call: TRBV24-1; j_call: TRBJ2-2; d_call: .; cdr3_nt: TGTGCCACCAGTGATTTGCCCGTCGGGACTTACACCGGGGAGCTGTTTTTT; cdr3_aa: CATSDLPVGTYTGELFF
cdr3_length: 13; clone_size: few; v_call: TRBV12-3/TRBV12-4; j_call: TRBJ2-1; d_call: .; cdr3_nt: TGTGCCAGCAGTACGACACTCTACAATGAGCAGTTCTTC; cdr3_aa: CASSTTLYNEQFF
cdr3_length: 13; clone_size: .; v_call: TRBV20-1; j_call: TRBJ1-2; d_call: .; cdr3_nt: TGCAGTGCTTCCGACACGTACCACTATGGCTACACCTTC; cdr3_aa: CSASDTYHYGYTF
cdr3_length: 15; clone_size: .; v_call: TRBV4-1; j_call: TRBJ2-3; d_call: .; cdr3_nt: TGCGCCAGCAGCCAAGGTACGGGGGATGTTGATACGCAGTATTTT; cdr3_aa: CASSQGTGDVDTQYF
cdr3_length: 17; clone_size: .; v_call: TRBV4-1; j_call: TRBJ2-7; d_call: TRBD2; cdr3_nt: TGCGCCAGCAGCCAAGGACTGCTAGCGGGGACCTACTACGAGCAGTACTTC; cdr3_aa: CASSQGLLAGTYYEQYF